Below are 26 T cell receptor beta chains sequenced from a single sample in a study of naive and memory T cell subsets (dated by TCRdb to about 2017). Receptor amplification or capture employed UMI-ligation and nested PCR. Sequencing was carried out with an Illumina MiSeq. To cover both TRBC1 and TRBC2, the beta constant-region primer consisted of an equimolar mix of two oligonucleotides. Four rounds of PCR, combining the SP2 primer with nested alpha and beta constant-region primers, were used to amplify the ligated cDNA. TCRdb redid the processing of the public reads, applying fastp at Q25 and MiXCR, and retained in-frame beta chains. Rows merge per CDR3 protein into single entries with the most common DNA and genes. In all, the sample holds some 30,000 distinct CDR3 sequences, and around a sixth of those were seen once. More than 3% of the sample rests with the top ten. Sequenced material: effector memory CD4+ T cells from blood. The cell subset or site label corresponds to: effector memory, CD45RA- CD27-. The receptors originated from a human donor in good health.

The chain is built from TRBV5-4 and TRBJ2-7, with 14 bases aligning to TRBD2. The CDR3 length is 19 residues. The ends lost 0 bases at V and 4 bases at J; junction bases unmatched: 12. Germline V gives CDR1 SGHNT, CDR2 YYREEE (reference sequence). The CDR3 nucleotides read TGTGCCAGCAGCTTGGATGGGTGGACTAGCGGGAGGAACCCGTACGAGCAGTACTTC. It specifies CASSLDGWTSGRNPYEQYF.

V usage is TRBV28 and J usage is TRBJ1-2, with 7 bases fitting TRBD1. CDR3 length equals 16 residues. The trim removed 1 base at V and 8 bases at J, leaving 13 bases unmatched. Germline values: CDR1 MDHEN, CDR2 SYDVKM. The CDR3 sequence: CASSLSWTGSPGGYTF. The CDR3 DNA reads TGTGCCAGCAGTTTATCCTGGACAGGTTCTCCGGGAGGCTACACCTTC.

This clonotype has a handful of counts. The chain couples TRBV20-1 to TRBJ2-3; unclear D gene. In germline, CDR1 is DFQATT, CDR2 SNEGSKA (reference sequence). This CDR3 has 11 residues. Trimming shortened V by 2 bases and J by 4 bases, and 4 bases separated the two germline ends. The CDR3 DNA sequence: TGCAGTGCTAGACTAGCAGATACGCAGTATTTT. Encoded protein: CSARLADTQYF.

This clonotype was counted only a few times. This rearrangement joins TRBV28 to TRBJ1-6; tentative D call: TRBD1 (6 bases). The CDR3 covers 14 residues. Germline V CDR1 and CDR2: MDHEN, SYDVKM. The V end was cut by 8 bases, the J end by 7 bases, with 15 bases between. The CDR3, as DNA: TGTGCCAGCTTAGTCAGGGGACCGAATTCACCCCTCCACTTT. Amino acid sequence: CASLVRGPNSPLHF.

The chain links TRBV28 to TRBJ1-4, with D hard to call. The CDR3 is 14 amino acids. Trimming cost V 7 bases and J 5 bases, with 14 bases left between them. Germline values: CDR1 MDHEN, CDR2 SYDVKM. The CDR3 sequence is CASKRAEQNEKLFF. CDR3 DNA sequence: TGTGCCAGCAAGAGGGCAGAGCAAAATGAAAAACTGTTTTTT.

This clonotype appeared a few times. The chain is built from TRBV28 and TRBJ1-1; 10 bases align to TRBD1. CDR1 is MDHEN, CDR2 SYDVKM, per germline. The CDR3 is made up of 15 amino acids. Germline trimming cut 6 bases from V and 6 bases from J; bases unmatched to any gene: 10. The CDR3: CASRRTGTGVSEAFF. The CDR3 DNA reads TGTGCCAGCAGACGCACCGGGACAGGGGTTTCTGAAGCTTTCTTT.

The chain employs TRBV20-1 and TRBJ2-5; D is ambiguous. Germline CDR1 is DFQATT and CDR2 is SNEGSKA (reference sequence). The CDR3 has 10 residues. Trimming shortened V by 4 bases and J by 3 bases, and 3 bases separated the two germline ends. Written as DNA, the CDR3 is TGCAGTGCTATGGAAGAGACCCAGTACTTC. This encodes CSAMEETQYF.

This clonotype showed up many times. This sequence joins TRBV11-2 and TRBJ1-1; no clear D gene. Per the germline V gene, CDR1 is SGHAT and CDR2 is FQNNGV. The CDR3 loop spans 13 amino acids. The V and J ends lost 1 base and 4 bases respectively, with 7 bases between them. The CDR3 spells CASSLGFSTEAFF. The CDR3 DNA reads TGTGCCAGCAGCTTAGGCTTCAGCACTGAAGCTTTCTTT.

This clonotype was found a few times. This sequence joins TRBV18 and TRBJ2-3; possible D gene TRBD1, 6 bases. The germline CDR1 and CDR2 sequences are KGHSH and LQKENI. This CDR3 is 13 amino acids long. V was shortened by 4 bases and J by 5 bases, with 10 bases between the two germline ends. The CDR3 DNA sequence: TGTGCCAGCTCACTCTCCAGGGGAGATACGCAGTATTTT. Its protein product is CASSLSRGDTQYF.

The sample holds a few counts of this clonotype. CDR3 amino acids: CASSLPTGQGGSPLHF. The CDR3 DNA sequence: TGTGCCAGCAGTCTACCAACCGGACAGGGGGGGTCACCCCTCCACTTT. The V and J genes are TRBV28 and TRBJ1-6; 10 positions match TRBD1. V lost 5 bases, J lost 10 bases, and 11 bases stayed unmatched. CDR1 and CDR2 (germline): MDHEN, SYDVKM. The CDR3 sequence is 16 residues long. Looking up the rest from reference TRBV28 and TRBJ1-6 gives the full variable domain: DVKVTQSSRYLVKRTGEKVFLECVQDMDHENMFWYRQDPGLGLRLIYFSYDVKMKEKGDIPEGYSVSREKKERFSLILESASTNQTSMYLCASSLPTGQGGSPLHFGNGTRLTVT.

The CDR3 here is CSAREPGTSAHEQYF. Here the CDR3 DNA reads TGCAGTGCTAGAGAGCCCGGGACTTCCGCCCACGAGCAGTACTTC. This chain connects TRBV20-1 to TRBJ2-7, with D possibly TRBD2 on 6 matching bases. This CDR3 has 15 residues. Germline loops: CDR1 DFQATT, CDR2 SNEGSKA (reference sequence). V was pared by 0 bases and J by 5 bases, with 17 bases between.

A few counts support this clonotype. This sequence joins TRBV20-1 and TRBJ1-5; D call uncertain. The germline V gene encodes CDR1 DFQATT and CDR2 SNEGSKA (reference sequence). V lost 4 bases, J lost 0 bases, and 16 bases lay in between. The length of the CDR3 is 16 residues. Here the CDR3 reads CSANSWTEHSNQPQHF. CDR3 DNA: TGCAGTGCTAACAGTTGGACGGAACATAGCAATCAGCCCCAGCATTTT.

This clonotype was detected many times. The chain is built from TRBV18 and TRBJ1-1; TRBD1 might be the D (5 bases). This CDR3 region has 15 residues. V was clipped by 5 bases and J by 3 bases, with 16 bases between them. The germline V gene has CDR1 KGHSH and CDR2 LQKENI. The CDR3 coding sequence is TGTGCCAGCTCAACTCATCAAGGGGAGGACACTGAAGCTTTCTTT. This codes for CASSTHQGEDTEAFF. Full variable domain (rest looked up from reference TRBV18 and TRBJ1-1): NAGVMQNPRHLVRRRGQEARLRCSPMKGHSHVYWYRQLPEEGLKFMVYLQKENIIDESGMPKERFSAEFPKEGPSILRIQQVVRGDSAAYFCASSTHQGEDTEAFFGQGTRLTVV.

V gene TRBV7-3 combines with J gene TRBJ2-1, with 7 bases lining up with TRBD1. CDR3 length: 12 amino acids. Trimming cost V 5 bases and J 10 bases; bases outside gene matches: 5. CDR1 and CDR2 from the germline V gene are SGHTA and FQGTGA. In nucleotides, the CDR3 is TGTGCCAGCAGCCAGGGGGACAGCGAGCAGTTCTTC. Protein sequence: CASSQGDSEQFF. Looking up the rest from reference TRBV7-3 and TRBJ2-1 gives the full variable domain: GAGVSQTPSNKVTEKGKYVELRCDPISGHTALYWYRQSLGQGPEFLIYFQGTGAADDSGLPNDRFFAVRPEGSVSTLKIQRTERGDSAVYLCASSQGDSEQFFGPGTRLTVL.

This clonotype was counted ten times or more. This rearrangement joins TRBV28 to TRBJ1-2; no clear D gene. The CDR3 loop spans 13 amino acids. From germline, CDR1 is MDHEN and CDR2 SYDVKM. Trimming removed 6 bases at V and 0 bases at J, with 8 bases between. This CDR3 is CASRKGANYGYTF. The CDR3 coding sequence is TGTGCCAGCAGAAAGGGCGCTAACTATGGCTACACCTTC.

This clonotype qualifies as medium-sized. The chain joins TRBV7-6 to TRBJ2-1, with 8 bases fitting TRBD2. Germline V gives CDR1 SGHVS, CDR2 FNYEAQ. CDR3 length equals 19 residues. V trimming: 6 bases; J trimming: 4 bases; junction bases outside the gene matches: 20. This chain's CDR3 is CASSSGTRIFRTTYNEQFF. The CDR3 bases are TGTGCCAGCAGTTCCGGGACTAGGATTTTTCGTACGACGTACAATGAGCAGTTCTTC.

This chain links TRBV5-1 with TRBJ2-2, with 7 bases fitting TRBD2. Looked up from germline, CDR1 is SGHRS and CDR2 is YFSETQ. This CDR3 is built from 19 residues. The junction had 11 bases not matched to a gene; V was cut back by 0 bases and J by 0 bases. The DNA for the CDR3 is TGCGCCAGCAGCTTGGATCGCCTAGCGGCCCTTGCGAACACCGGGGAGCTGTTTTTT. Protein product: CASSLDRLAALANTGELFF.

This clonotype was counted between two and nine times. V is TRBV7-2 and J is TRBJ1-6; weak D call: TRBD1 (5 bases). Germline CDR1 and CDR2: SGHTA and FQGNSA. Deletions cut 3 bases from V and 9 bases from J, with 15 bases between. CDR3 size: 15 residues. DNA for the CDR3: TGTGCCAGCAGCTTGGGGGGTTCTTTTGGTTCACCCCTCCACTTT. Protein: CASSLGGSFGSPLHF.

This clonotype was seen only a few times. The CDR3 region is CASSLRQGAYEQYF. CDR3 sequence (DNA): TGTGCCAGCAGCTTACGTCAGGGGGCTTACGAGCAGTACTTC. The chain carries TRBV5-4 and TRBJ2-7; TRBD1 matches 8 bases. With 2 bases clipped from V and 4 bases from J, the junction kept 5 bases outside the gene matches. Germline V gene sequence: CDR1 SGHNT, CDR2 YYREEE (reference sequence). The CDR3 runs to 14 residues.

DNA of the CDR3: TGTGCCAGCAGCGTAGGGACTAGCGGGAATGAGCAGTTCTTC. Protein product: CASSVGTSGNEQFF. V gene TRBV9 combines with J gene TRBJ2-1; 11 bases align to TRBD2. The CDR3 is 14 residues long. The V gene's germline CDR1 is SGDLS and CDR2 YYNGEE. J gave up 7 bases and V 0 bases, and 0 bases lay outside the gene matches.

The V and J genes are TRBV20-1 and TRBJ2-7, with TRBD2 as a possible D gene (5 bases). CDR3 length equals 14 residues. Trimming took off 0 bases at V and 6 bases at J, with 15 bases between the two ends. Germline CDR1 DFQATT, CDR2 SNEGSKA (reference sequence). The CDR3 nucleotides are TGCAGTGCTAGAGATTTGGGGTTTGGAGGCGAGCAGTACTTC. Translating it yields CSARDLGFGGEQYF.

The rearrangement joins TRBV2 to TRBJ2-2, with D unresolved. CDR1 and CDR2 from the germline V gene are SNHLY and FYNNEI. The CDR3 extends over 13 amino acids. V was cut by 0 bases and J by 7 bases, with 6 bases left in between. Here the CDR3 reads CASSEAKGGELFF. The CDR3 DNA is TGTGCCAGCAGTGAAGCTAAGGGCGGGGAGCTGTTTTTT.

This clonotype was recorded a few times. This chain uses TRBV6-2 or TRBV6-3 with TRBJ2-2, with TRBD2 matching over 15 bases. Germline trimming cut 5 bases from V and 4 bases from J; bases unmatched to any gene: 8. CDR3 size: 18 residues. From germline, CDR1 is MNHEY and CDR2 SVGEGT. The DNA for the CDR3 is TGTGCCAGCAGTGGGACTAGCGGGAGGCGAAGAGTCACCGGGGAGCTGTTTTTT. It codes for CASSGTSGRRRVTGELFF.

A few counts support this clonotype. This chain joins TRBV5-1 and TRBJ2-4; 7 nucleotides line up with TRBD1. With 3 bases clipped from V and 9 bases from J, the junction kept 15 bases outside the gene matches. The CDR3 has 16 residues. Germline CDR1 reads SGHRS; CDR2 reads YFSETQ. CDR3 sequence: CASSSGGQAERGIQYF. The DNA for the CDR3 is TGCGCCAGCAGCTCCGGCGGACAGGCGGAAAGGGGCATTCAGTACTTC.

This clonotype has just a few counts. The chain links TRBV20-1 to TRBJ2-4, with a tentative D call TRBD1 (5 bases). V dropped 5 bases and J dropped 4 bases, with 12 bases sitting between them. CDR3 length equals 13 residues. The germline CDR1 and CDR2 sequences are DFQATT and SNEGSKA (reference sequence). CDR3 loop: CSAGPGYKNIQYF. CDR3 sequence (DNA): TGCAGTGCTGGACCAGGGTATAAAAACATTCAGTACTTC.

This clonotype was observed many times. V is TRBV20-1 and J is TRBJ1-6; 8 bases align to TRBD1. The CDR3 length is 14 residues. Germline V gene lookup returns CDR1 DFQATT and CDR2 SNEGSKA (reference sequence). V was pared by 5 bases and J by 7 bases, with 7 bases of the junction left unmatched. DNA of the CDR3: TGCAGTGCTCTGGACAGGGTGAGGAATTCACCCCTCCACTTT. The encoded protein is CSALDRVRNSPLHF.